The entry below describes one T cell receptor beta chain. Antigen specificity is unknown. V gave up 2 bases and J gave up 5 bases, with 12 bases separating them. Per the germline V gene, CDR1 is LGHNA and CDR2 is YSLEER. This CDR3 is built from 15 residues. This entry comes from a study of shared clonotypes between healthy human individuals. Overall study findings and caveats: Larger richness was generally estimated for naive than memory subsets. Sharing of clonotypes among donors was expected to vary with sequencing depth.

Only Caucasian adults living in Nashville, Tennessee served as donors. A deep-level run was used for the assay. Profiled with immunoSEQ multiplex PCR; TCRdb holds only in-frame clones, not every one. There are approximately 1,000,000 clones in the sample; around 78% occur only once, and 0.5% to 0.6% lies in the top ten. The sample taken for sequencing was memory CD4+ T cells from PBMCs. This sample's subset: CD45RA-negative fraction. The chain employs TRBV4-3 and TRBJ2-2; D is unresolved. The sequence was collected from a man between 18 and 35 years old in good health. Some clones in this sample may be carry-over from other donors' samples. This chain's CDR3 is CASSQHQDGTGELFF. In nucleotides, the CDR3 is TGCGCCAGCAGCCAACACCAGGACGGGACCGGGGAGCTGTTTTTT.